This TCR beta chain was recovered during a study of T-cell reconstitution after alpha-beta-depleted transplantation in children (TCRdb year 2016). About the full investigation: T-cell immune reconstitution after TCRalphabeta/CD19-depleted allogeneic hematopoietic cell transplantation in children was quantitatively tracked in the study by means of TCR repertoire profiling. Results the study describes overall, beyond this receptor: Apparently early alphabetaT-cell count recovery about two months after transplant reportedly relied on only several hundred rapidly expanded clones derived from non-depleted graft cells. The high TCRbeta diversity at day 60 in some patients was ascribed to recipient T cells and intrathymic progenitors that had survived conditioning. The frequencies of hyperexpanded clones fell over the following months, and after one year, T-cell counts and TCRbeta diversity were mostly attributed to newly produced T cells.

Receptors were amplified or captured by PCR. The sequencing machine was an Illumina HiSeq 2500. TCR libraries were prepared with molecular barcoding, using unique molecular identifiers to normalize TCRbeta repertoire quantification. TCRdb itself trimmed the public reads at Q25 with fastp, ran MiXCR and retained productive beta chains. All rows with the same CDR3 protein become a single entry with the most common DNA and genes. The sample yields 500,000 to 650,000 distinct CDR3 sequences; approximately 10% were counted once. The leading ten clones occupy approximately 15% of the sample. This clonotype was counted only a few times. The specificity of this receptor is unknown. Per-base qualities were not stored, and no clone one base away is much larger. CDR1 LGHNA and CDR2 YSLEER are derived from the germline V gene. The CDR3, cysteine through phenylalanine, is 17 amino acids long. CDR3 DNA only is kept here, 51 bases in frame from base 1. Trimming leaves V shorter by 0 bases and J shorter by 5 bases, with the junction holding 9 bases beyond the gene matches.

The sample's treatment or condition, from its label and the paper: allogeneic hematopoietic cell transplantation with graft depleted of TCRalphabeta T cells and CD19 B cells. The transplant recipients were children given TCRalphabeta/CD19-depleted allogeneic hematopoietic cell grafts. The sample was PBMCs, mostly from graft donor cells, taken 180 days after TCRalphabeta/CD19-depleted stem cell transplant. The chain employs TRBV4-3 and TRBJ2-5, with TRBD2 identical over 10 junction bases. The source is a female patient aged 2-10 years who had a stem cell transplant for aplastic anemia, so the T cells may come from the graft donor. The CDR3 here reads CASSQERALAGEETQYF. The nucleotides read TGCGCCAGCAGCCAAGAAAGGGCGCTAGCGGGAGAGGAGACCCAGTACTTC.